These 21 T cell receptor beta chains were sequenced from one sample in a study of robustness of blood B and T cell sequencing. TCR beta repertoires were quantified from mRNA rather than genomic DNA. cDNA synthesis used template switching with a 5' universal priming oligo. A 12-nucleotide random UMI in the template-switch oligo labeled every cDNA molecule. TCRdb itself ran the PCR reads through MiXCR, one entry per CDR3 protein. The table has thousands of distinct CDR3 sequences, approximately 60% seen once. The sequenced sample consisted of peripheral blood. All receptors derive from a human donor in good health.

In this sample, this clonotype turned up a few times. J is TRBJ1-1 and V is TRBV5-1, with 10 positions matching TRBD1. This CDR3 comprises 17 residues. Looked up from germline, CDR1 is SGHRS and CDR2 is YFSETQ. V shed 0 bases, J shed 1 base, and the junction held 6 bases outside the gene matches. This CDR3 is CASSLAGDRGTNTEAFF. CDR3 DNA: TGCGCCAGCAGCTTGGCCGGGGACAGGGGCACGAACACTGAAGCTTTCTTT.

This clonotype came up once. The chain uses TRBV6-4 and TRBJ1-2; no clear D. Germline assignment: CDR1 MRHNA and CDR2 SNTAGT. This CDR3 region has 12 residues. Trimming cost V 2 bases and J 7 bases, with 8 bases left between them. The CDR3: CASSDRAGGYTF. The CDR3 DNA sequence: TGTGCCAGCAGTGACAGGGCGGGTGGCTACACCTTC.

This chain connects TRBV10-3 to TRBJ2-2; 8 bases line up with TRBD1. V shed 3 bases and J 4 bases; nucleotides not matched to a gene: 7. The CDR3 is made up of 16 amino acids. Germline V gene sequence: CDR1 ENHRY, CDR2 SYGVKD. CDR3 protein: CAISDRDRGGTGELFF. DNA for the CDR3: TGTGCCATCAGTGACCGAGACAGGGGCGGCACCGGGGAGCTGTTTTTT.

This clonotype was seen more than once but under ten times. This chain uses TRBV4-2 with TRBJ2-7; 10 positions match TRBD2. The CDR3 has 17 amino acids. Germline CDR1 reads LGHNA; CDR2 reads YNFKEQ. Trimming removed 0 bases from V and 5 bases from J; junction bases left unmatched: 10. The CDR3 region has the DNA TGTGCCAGCAGCCAAGAGGTCGGAGCGGGGGGGCCCCACGAGCAGTACTTC. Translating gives CASSQEVGAGGPHEQYF.

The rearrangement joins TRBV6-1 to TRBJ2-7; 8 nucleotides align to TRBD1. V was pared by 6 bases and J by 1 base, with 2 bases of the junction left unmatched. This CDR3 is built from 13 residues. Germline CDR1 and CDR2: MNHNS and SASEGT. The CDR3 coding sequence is TGTGCCAGCAGCCGGGACAGGTCCTACGAGCAGTACTTC. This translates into CASSRDRSYEQYF.

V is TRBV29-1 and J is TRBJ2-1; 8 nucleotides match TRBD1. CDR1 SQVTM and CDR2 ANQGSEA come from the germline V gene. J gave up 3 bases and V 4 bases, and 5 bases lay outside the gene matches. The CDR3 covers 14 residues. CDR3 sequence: CSVGRQGIYNEQFF. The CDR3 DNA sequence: TGCAGCGTTGGTCGACAGGGGATCTACAATGAGCAGTTCTTC.

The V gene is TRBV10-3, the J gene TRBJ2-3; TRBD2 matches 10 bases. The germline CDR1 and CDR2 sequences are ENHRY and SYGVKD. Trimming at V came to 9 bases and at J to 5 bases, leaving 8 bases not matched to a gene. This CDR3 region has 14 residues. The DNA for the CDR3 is TGTGCCATGCGGGCTAGCGGGGGCCAAGATACGCAGTATTTT. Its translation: CAMRASGGQDTQYF.

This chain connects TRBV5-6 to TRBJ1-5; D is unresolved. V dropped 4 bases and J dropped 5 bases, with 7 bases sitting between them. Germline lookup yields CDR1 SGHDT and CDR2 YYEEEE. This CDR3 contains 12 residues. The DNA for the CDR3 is TGTGCCAGCAGCCTAGCGGATCAGCCCCAGCATTTT. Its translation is CASSLADQPQHF.

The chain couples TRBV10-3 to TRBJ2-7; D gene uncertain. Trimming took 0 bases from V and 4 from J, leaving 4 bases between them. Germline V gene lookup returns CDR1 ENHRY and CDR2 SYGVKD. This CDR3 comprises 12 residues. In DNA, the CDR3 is TGTGCCATCAGTGAGTCATTATACGAGCAGTACTTC. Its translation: CAISESLYEQYF.

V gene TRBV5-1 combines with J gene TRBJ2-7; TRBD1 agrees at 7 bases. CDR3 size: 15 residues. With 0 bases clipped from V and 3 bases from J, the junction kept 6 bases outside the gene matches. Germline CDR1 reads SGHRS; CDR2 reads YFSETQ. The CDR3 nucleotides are TGCGCCAGCAGCTTGGGACAGGGCACAATCTACGAGCAGTACTTC. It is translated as CASSLGQGTIYEQYF.

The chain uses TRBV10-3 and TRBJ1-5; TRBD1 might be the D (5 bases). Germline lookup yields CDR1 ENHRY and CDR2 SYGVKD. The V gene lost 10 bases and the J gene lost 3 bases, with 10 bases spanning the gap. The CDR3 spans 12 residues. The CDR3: CATGGNNQPQHF. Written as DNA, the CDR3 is TGTGCCACCGGGGGGAACAATCAGCCCCAGCATTTT.

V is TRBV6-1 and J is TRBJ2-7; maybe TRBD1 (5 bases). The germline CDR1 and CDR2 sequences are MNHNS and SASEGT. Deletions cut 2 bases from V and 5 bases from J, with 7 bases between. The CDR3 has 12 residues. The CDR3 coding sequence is TGTGCCAGCAGTGAAAACAGGCACGAGCAGTACTTC. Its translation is CASSENRHEQYF.

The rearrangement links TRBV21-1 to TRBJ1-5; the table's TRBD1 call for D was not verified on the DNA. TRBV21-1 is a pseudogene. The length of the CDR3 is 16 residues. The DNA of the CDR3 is TGTGCCAGCAGCAAAGCGAGGACAGTATTCAATCAGCCCCAGCATTTT. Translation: CASSKARTVFNQPQHF.

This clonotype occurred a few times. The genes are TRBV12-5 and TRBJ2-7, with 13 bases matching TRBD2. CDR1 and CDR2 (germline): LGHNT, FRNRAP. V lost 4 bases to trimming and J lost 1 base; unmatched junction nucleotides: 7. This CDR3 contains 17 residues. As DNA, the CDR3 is TGTGCTAGTGGTTCGCCGACTAGCGGGGGGCGGTCCTACGAGCAGTACTTC. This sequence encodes CASGSPTSGGRSYEQYF.

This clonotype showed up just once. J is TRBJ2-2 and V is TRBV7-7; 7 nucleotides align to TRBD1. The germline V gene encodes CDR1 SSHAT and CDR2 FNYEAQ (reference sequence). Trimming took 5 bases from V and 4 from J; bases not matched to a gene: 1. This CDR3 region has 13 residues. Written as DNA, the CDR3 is TGTGCCAGCAGCACAGGGGCCACCGGGGAGCTGTTTTTT. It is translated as CASSTGATGELFF.

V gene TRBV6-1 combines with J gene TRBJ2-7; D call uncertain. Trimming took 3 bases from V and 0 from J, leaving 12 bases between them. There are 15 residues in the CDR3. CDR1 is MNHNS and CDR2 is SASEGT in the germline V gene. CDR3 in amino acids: CASSDSVASSYEQYF. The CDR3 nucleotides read TGTGCCAGCAGTGATTCCGTAGCATCCTCCTACGAGCAGTACTTC.

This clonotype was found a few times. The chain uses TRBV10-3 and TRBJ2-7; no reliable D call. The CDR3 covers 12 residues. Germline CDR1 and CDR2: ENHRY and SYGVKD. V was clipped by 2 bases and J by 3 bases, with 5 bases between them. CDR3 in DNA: TGTGCCATCAGTGAGACAAACTACGAGCAGTACTTC. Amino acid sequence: CAISETNYEQYF.

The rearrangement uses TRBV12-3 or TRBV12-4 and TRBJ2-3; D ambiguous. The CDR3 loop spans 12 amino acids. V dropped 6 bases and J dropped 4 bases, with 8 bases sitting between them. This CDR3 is CASSLLADTQYF. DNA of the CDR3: TGTGCCAGCAGCCTCCTAGCAGATACGCAGTATTTT.

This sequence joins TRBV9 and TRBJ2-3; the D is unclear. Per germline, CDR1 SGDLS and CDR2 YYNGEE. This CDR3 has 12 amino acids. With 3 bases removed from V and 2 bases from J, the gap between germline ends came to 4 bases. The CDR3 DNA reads TGTGCCAGCAGCGCGTACACAGATACGCAGTATTTT. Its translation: CASSAYTDTQYF. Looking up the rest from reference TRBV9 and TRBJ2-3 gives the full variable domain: DSGVTQTPKHLITATGQRVTLRCSPRSGDLSVYWYQQSLDQGLQFLIQYYNGEERAKGNILERFSAQQFPDLHSELNLSSLELGDSALYFCASSAYTDTQYFGPGTRLTVL.

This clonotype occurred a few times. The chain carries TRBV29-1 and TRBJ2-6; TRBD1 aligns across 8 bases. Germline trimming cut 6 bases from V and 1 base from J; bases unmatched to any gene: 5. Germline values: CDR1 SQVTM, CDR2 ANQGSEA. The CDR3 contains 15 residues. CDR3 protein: CSVATGESGANVLTF. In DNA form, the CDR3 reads TGCAGCGTAGCGACAGGGGAGTCTGGGGCCAACGTCCTGACTTTC.

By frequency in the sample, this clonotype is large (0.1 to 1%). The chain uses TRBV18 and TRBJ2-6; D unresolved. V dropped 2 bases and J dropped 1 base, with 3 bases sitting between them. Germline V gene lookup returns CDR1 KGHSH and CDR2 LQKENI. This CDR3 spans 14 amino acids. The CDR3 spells CASSPDSGANVLTF. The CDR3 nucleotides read TGTGCCAGCTCACCAGATTCTGGGGCCAACGTCCTGACTTTC.